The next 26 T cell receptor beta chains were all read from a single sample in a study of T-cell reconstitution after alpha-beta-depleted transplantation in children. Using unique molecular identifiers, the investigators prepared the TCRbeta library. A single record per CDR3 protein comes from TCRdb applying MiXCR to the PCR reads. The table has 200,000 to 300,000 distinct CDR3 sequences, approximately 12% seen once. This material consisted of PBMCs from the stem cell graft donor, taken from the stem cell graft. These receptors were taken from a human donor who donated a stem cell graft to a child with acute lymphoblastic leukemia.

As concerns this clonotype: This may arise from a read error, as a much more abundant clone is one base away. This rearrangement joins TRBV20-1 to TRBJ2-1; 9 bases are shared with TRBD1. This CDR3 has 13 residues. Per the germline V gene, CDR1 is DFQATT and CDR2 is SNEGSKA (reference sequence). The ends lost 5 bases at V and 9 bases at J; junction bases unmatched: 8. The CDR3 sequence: CSADRGFSTEQFF. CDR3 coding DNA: TGCAGTGCTGACAGGGGGTTTAGCACTGAGCAGTTCTTC.

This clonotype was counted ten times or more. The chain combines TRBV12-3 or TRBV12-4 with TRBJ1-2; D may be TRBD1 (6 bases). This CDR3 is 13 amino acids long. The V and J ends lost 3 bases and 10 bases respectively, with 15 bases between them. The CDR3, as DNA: TGTGCCAGCAGTTTTGGCCAGGGGAAGGTCTACACCTTC. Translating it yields CASSFGQGKVYTF.

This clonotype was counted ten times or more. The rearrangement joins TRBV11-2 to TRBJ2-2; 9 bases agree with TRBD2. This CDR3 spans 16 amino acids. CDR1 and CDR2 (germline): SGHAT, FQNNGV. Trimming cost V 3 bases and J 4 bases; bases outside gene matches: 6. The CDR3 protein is CASSFDLAGTTGELFF. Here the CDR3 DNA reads TGTGCCAGCAGCTTTGATCTAGCGGGAACCACCGGGGAGCTGTTTTTT.

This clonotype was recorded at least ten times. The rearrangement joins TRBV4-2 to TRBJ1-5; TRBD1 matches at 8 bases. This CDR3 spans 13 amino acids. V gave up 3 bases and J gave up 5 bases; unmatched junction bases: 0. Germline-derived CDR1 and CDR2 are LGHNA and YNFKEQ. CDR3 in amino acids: CASSQDRDQPQHF. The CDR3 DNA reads TGTGCCAGCAGCCAGGACAGGGATCAGCCCCAGCATTTT.

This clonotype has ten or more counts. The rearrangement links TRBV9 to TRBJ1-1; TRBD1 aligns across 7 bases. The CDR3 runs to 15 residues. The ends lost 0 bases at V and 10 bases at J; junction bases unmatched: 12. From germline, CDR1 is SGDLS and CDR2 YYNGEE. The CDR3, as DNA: TGTGCCAGCAGCGTAGATGAAGGGGGCGCGGGGAGAGCTTTCTTT. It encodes CASSVDEGGAGRAFF.

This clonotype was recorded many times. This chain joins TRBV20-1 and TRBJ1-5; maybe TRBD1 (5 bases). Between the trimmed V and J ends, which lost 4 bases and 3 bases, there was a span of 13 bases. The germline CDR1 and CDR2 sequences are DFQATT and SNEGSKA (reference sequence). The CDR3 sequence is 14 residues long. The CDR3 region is CSAIEQVDNQPQHF. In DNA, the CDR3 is TGCAGTGCTATTGAACAGGTTGACAATCAGCCCCAGCATTTT.

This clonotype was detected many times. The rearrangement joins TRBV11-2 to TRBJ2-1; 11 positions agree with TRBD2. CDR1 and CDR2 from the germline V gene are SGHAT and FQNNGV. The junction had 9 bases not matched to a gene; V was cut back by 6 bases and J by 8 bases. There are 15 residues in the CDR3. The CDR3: CASRGSGRAPDEQFF. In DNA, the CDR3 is TGTGCCAGCAGGGGTAGCGGGAGGGCTCCCGATGAGCAGTTCTTC.

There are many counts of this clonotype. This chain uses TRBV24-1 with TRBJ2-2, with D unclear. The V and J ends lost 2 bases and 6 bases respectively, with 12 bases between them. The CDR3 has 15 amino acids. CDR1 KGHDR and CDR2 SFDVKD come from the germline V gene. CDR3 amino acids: CATSDSTILAGELFF. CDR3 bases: TGTGCCACCAGTGATTCCACGATCCTGGCCGGGGAGCTGTTTTTT.

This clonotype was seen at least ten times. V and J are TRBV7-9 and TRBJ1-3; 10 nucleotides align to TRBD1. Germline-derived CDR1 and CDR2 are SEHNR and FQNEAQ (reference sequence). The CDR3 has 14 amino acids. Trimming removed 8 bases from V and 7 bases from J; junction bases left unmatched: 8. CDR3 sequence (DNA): TGTGCCAGCCCCACCCGGGACAGGGGCAACACCATATATTTT. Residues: CASPTRDRGNTIYF. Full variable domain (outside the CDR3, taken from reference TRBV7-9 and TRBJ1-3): DTGVSQNPRHKITKRGQNVTFRCDPISEHNRLYWYRQTLGQGPEFLTYFQNEAQLEKSRLLSDRFSAERPKGSFSTLEIQRTEQGDSAMYLCASPTRDRGNTIYFGEGSWLTVV.

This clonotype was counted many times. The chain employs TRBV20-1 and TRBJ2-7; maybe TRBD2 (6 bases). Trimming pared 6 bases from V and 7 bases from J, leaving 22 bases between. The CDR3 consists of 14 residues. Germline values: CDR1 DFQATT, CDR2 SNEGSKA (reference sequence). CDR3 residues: CSAQPGMGRGEQYF. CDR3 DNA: TGCAGTGCCCAACCCGGGATGGGGCGGGGAGAGCAGTACTTC.

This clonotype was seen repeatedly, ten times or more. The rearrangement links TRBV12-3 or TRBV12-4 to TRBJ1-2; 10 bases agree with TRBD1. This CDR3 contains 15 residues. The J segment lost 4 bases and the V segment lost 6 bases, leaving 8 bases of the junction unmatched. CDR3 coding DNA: TGTGCCAGCAGCCCCTCCTGGGACAGGGGCTATGGCTACACCTTC. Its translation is CASSPSWDRGYGYTF.

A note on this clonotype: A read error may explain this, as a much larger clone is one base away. The CDR3, as DNA: TGTGCCAGCAGCCCTAGGGATGGTGAAAAACTGTTTTTT. It translates to CASSPRDGEKLFF. The V call is TRBV3-1, the J call TRBJ1-4; D is undetermined. Between the trimmed V and J ends, which lost 4 bases and 7 bases, there was a span of 10 bases. The V gene's germline CDR1 is LGHDT and CDR2 YNNKEL (reference sequence). This CDR3 is built from 13 residues.

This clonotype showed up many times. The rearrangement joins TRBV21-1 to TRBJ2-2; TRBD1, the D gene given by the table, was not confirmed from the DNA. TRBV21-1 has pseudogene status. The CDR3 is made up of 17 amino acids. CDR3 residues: CASSKGYRGHYTGELFF. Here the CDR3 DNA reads TGTGCCAGCAGCAAAGGTTACAGGGGGCACTACACCGGGGAGCTGTTTTTT.

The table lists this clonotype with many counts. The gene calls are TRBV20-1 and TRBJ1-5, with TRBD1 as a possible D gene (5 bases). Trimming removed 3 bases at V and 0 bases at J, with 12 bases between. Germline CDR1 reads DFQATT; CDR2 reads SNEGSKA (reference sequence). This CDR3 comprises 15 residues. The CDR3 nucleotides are TGCAGTGCTAGCCGGGGCCTTTATAGCAATCAGCCCCAGCATTTT. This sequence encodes CSASRGLYSNQPQHF.

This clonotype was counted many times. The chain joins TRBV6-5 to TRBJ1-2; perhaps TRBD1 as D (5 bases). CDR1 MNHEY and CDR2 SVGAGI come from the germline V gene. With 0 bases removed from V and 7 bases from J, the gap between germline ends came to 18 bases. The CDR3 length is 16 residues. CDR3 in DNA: TGTGCCAGCAGTTACTCCGGGTCCAACCTTAGGGGTGGCTACACCTTC. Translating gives CASSYSGSNLRGGYTF.

CDR3 in DNA: TGTGCCAGCAGTTTATGGGTAGACGAACGGGAAAAACTGTTTTTT. Translating gives CASSLWVDEREKLFF. This rearrangement joins TRBV27 to TRBJ1-4, with unresolved D. CDR3 length equals 15 residues. The V end was cut by 1 base, the J end by 8 bases, with 14 bases between. Germline lookup yields CDR1 MNHEY and CDR2 SMNVEV (reference sequence).

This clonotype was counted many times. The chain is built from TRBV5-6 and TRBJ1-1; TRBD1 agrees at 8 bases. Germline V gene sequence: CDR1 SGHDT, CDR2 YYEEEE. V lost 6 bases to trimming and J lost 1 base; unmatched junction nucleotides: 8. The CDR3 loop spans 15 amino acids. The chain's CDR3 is CASTSSGGGNTEAFF. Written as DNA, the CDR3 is TGTGCCAGCACGAGCTCAGGGGGCGGGAACACTGAAGCTTTCTTT.

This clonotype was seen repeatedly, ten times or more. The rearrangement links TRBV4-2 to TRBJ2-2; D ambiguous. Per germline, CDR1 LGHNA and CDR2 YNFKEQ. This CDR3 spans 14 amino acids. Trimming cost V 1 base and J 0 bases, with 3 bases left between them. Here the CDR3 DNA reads TGTGCCAGCAGCCAAGGACCGAACACCGGGGAGCTGTTTTTT. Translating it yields CASSQGPNTGELFF.

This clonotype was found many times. Here the CDR3 reads CASSAHSSSYEQYF. CDR3 coding DNA: TGTGCCAGCAGTGCCCATAGTAGCTCCTACGAGCAGTACTTC. The chain joins TRBV27 to TRBJ2-7; D gene uncertain. Germline CDR1 is MNHEY and CDR2 is SMNVEV (reference sequence). This CDR3 is built from 14 residues. The V end lost 5 bases, the J end lost 0 bases, and 11 bases lay between the germline ends.

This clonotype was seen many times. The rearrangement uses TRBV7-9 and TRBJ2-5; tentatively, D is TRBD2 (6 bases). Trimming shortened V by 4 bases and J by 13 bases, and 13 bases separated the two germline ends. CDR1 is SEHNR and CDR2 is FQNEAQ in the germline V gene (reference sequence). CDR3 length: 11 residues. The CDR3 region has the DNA TGTGCCAGCAGCTCTGGGACTCGGTGGTACTTC. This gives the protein CASSSGTRWYF.

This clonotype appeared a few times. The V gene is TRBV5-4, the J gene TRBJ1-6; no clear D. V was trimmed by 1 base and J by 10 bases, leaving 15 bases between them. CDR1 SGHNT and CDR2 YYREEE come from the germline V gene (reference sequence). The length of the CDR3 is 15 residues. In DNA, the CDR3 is TGTGCCAGCAGCTTGACTACCGGGTTTGGATCACCCCTCCACTTT. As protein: CASSLTTGFGSPLHF.

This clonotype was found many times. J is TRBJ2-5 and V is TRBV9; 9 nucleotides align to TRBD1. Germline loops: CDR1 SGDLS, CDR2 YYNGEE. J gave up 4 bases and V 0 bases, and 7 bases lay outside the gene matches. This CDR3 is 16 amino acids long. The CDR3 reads CASSVDGTGSGETQYF. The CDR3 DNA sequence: TGTGCCAGCAGCGTAGACGGGACAGGGTCCGGAGAGACCCAGTACTTC.

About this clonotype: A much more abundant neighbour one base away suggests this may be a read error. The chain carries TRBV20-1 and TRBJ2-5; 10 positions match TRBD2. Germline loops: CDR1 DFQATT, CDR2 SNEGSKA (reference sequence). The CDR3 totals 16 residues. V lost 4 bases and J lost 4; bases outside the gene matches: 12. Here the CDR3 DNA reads TGCAGTGCTACCGGGACTAGCGTGAGGGCCGGAGAGACCCAGTACTTC. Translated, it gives CSATGTSVRAGETQYF.

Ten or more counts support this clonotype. The CDR3 reads CASGTQWSKNIQYF. As DNA, the CDR3 is TGTGCCAGTGGAACCCAGTGGTCCAAAAACATTCAGTACTTC. The chain has TRBV28 and TRBJ2-4; D remains ambiguous. Per germline, CDR1 MDHEN and CDR2 SYDVKM. Trimming removed 9 bases from V and 2 bases from J, with 14 bases in between. The CDR3 has 14 residues.

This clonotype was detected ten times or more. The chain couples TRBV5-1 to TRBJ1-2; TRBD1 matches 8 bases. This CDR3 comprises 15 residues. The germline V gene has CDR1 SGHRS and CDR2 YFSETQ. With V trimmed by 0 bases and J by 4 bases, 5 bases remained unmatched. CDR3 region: CASSLAGQGFYGYTF. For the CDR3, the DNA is TGCGCCAGCAGCTTGGCCGGACAGGGCTTCTATGGCTACACCTTC. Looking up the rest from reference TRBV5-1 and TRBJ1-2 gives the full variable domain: KAGVTQTPRYLIKTRGQQVTLSCSPISGHRSVSWYQQTPGQGLQFLFEYFSETQRNKGNFPGRFSGRQFSNSRSEMNVSTLELGDSALYLCASSLAGQGFYGYTFGSGTRLTVV.

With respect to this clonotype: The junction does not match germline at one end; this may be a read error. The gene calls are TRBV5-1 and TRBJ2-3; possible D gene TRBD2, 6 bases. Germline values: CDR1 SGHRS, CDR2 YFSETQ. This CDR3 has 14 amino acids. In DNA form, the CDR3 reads TGCGCCAGCAGCTTGAAAACTAGCAAAGATACGCAGTATTTT. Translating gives CASSLKTSKDTQYF. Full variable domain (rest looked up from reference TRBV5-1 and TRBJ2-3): KAGVTQTPRYLIKTRGQQVTLSCSPISGHRSVSWYQQTPGQGLQFLFEYFSETQRNKGNFPGRFSGRQFSNSRSEMNVSTLELGDSALYLCASSLKTSKDTQYFGPGTRLTVL.